One and the same sample provided the 16 T cell receptor beta chains below, sequenced in a study of blood T cell repertoires in COVID-19. Sequencing used immunoSEQ multiplex PCR; TCRdb keeps in-frame clones, though not all of them. The table has 180,000 or so clones, approximately 86% seen once; the top ten hold around 8.2%. The sequenced sample was peripheral blood. These receptors all stem from a man aged 55 to 70 with acute or convalescent COVID-19.

The chain uses TRBV6-5 and TRBJ1-2; D is perhaps TRBD1 (5 bases). In germline, CDR1 is MNHEY, CDR2 SVGAGI. V lost 2 bases and J 1 base, leaving 14 bases between the germline ends. The CDR3 loop spans 16 amino acids. Here the CDR3 DNA reads TGTGCCAGCAGTTACGGCGGGGCCTTTGGTAACTATGGCTACACCTTC. Amino acids: CASSYGGAFGNYGYTF.

This clone was observed a few times. V usage is TRBV11-2 and J usage is TRBJ2-2; a weak D match, TRBD1 (6 bases). V lost 2 bases, J lost 2 bases, and 18 bases lay in between. The CDR3 has 18 residues. Germline CDR1 is SGHAT and CDR2 is FQNNGV. The CDR3 coding sequence is TGTGCCAGCAGCTTAAACGGGCCTAGGACAGTTAACACCGGGGAGCTGTTTTTT. It codes for CASSLNGPRTVNTGELFF.

This chain connects TRBV9 to TRBJ1-3, with D possibly matching TRBD1 (5 bases). The CDR3 is 13 residues long. Trimming removed 0 bases at V and 7 bases at J, with 8 bases between. Germline CDR1 reads SGDLS; CDR2 reads YYNGEE. CDR3 amino acids: CASSVDGGNTIYF. Written as DNA, the CDR3 is TGTGCCAGCAGCGTAGATGGGGGGAACACCATATATTTT.

The rearrangement links TRBV5-1 to TRBJ2-2; 7 nucleotides match TRBD2. The germline CDR1 and CDR2 sequences are SGHRS and YFSETQ. V trimming: 4 bases; J trimming: 4 bases; junction bases outside the gene matches: 7. This CDR3 has 15 amino acids. In nucleotides, the CDR3 is TGCGCCAGCAGCCCCGGGACTACCTTCACCGGGGAGCTGTTTTTT. It translates to CASSPGTTFTGELFF.

This clone was detected only once. This chain links TRBV27 with TRBJ2-7; 11 bases line up with TRBD2. The germline CDR1 and CDR2 sequences are MNHEY and SMNVEV (reference sequence). The CDR3 consists of 15 residues. J gave up 6 bases and V 5 bases, and 9 bases lay outside the gene matches. The DNA of the CDR3 is TGTGCCAGCAGTCAACTAGCGGGAGCGTTTGGCGAGCAGTACTTC. It encodes CASSQLAGAFGEQYF.

This chain joins TRBV11-2 and TRBJ2-3, with a possible D match to TRBD1 (6 bases). The CDR3 is 15 amino acids. V was clipped by 5 bases and J by 0 bases, with 12 bases between them. CDR1 is SGHAT and CDR2 is FQNNGV in the germline V gene. The CDR3 sequence: CASSPVGQSTDTQYF. CDR3 DNA sequence: TGTGCCAGCAGCCCGGTCGGACAGAGCACAGATACGCAGTATTTT.

The chain recombines TRBV28 with TRBJ1-5, with 9 bases identical to TRBD1. V shed 6 bases, J shed 2 bases, and the junction held 5 bases outside the gene matches. This CDR3 has 15 residues. The V gene's germline CDR1 is MDHEN and CDR2 SYDVKM. The CDR3 protein is CASRLQGAGNQPQHF. The CDR3 DNA reads TGTGCCAGCAGACTACAGGGGGCAGGCAATCAGCCCCAGCATTTT.

The chain has TRBV2 and TRBJ1-2; D remains ambiguous. V was shortened by 7 bases and J by 7 bases, with 16 bases between the two germline ends. Per the germline V gene, CDR1 is SNHLY and CDR2 is FYNNEI. This CDR3 is 13 amino acids long. The CDR3 nucleotides read TGTGCCAGCAATCCGGAGGGAACTTCTGGCTACACCTTC. As protein: CASNPEGTSGYTF.

J is TRBJ2-7 and V is TRBV24-1; perhaps TRBD1 as D (6 bases). V was trimmed by 3 bases and J by 2 bases, leaving 13 bases between them. There are 15 residues in the CDR3. Germline V gene lookup returns CDR1 KGHDR and CDR2 SFDVKD. CDR3 bases: TGTGCCACCAGTGATACAAACGACAGGACCTACGAGCAGTACTTC. Its protein is CATSDTNDRTYEQYF.

The sample holds one count of this clone. This chain uses TRBV28 with TRBJ1-6; the match to TRBD1 covers 7 bases. The J segment lost 12 bases and the V segment lost 6 bases, leaving 5 bases of the junction unmatched. Germline loops: CDR1 MDHEN, CDR2 SYDVKM. This CDR3 spans 12 amino acids. The CDR3 protein is CASSTQGRPLHF. The CDR3 nucleotides read TGTGCCAGCAGCACACAGGGGCGACCCCTCCACTTT.

This rearrangement joins TRBV7-2 to TRBJ2-1, with 8 positions matching TRBD1. The J segment lost 4 bases and the V segment lost 5 bases, leaving 7 bases of the junction unmatched. Germline lookup yields CDR1 SGHTA and CDR2 FQGNSA. This CDR3 spans 15 amino acids. For the CDR3, the DNA is TGTGCCAGCAGCATCGACAGGACAGGGTACAATGAGCAGTTCTTC. It yields the protein CASSIDRTGYNEQFF.

The V gene is TRBV6-1, the J gene TRBJ1-5, with 8 bases that match TRBD1. CDR1 MNHNS and CDR2 SASEGT come from the germline V gene. The CDR3 totals 16 residues. V lost 4 bases, J lost 2 bases, and 7 bases stayed unmatched. The CDR3 sequence: CASSAGQGGGNQPQHF. The CDR3 DNA follows: TGTGCCAGCAGTGCCGGACAGGGAGGGGGCAATCAGCCCCAGCATTTT.

The table lists this clone with a few counts. The chain joins TRBV27 to TRBJ1-2, with 7 bases identical to TRBD1. Trimming at V came to 6 bases and at J to 2 bases, leaving 6 bases not matched to a gene. The germline gives CDR1 MNHEY, CDR2 SMNVEV (reference sequence). The CDR3 spans 14 residues. CDR3 DNA sequence: TGTGCCAGCAGGAAGGGGGCAGGAAACTATGGCTACACCTTC. The encoded protein is CASRKGAGNYGYTF.

V is TRBV3-1 (or the pseudogene TRBV3-2) and J is TRBJ1-3; tentatively, D is TRBD1 (5 bases). The CDR3 has 15 residues. Between the trimmed V and J ends, which lost 5 bases and 3 bases, there was a span of 14 bases. Germline-derived CDR1 and CDR2 are LGHDT and YNNKEL (reference sequence). In nucleotides, the CDR3 is TGTGCCAGCAGCTCACGGTGGCAGGGTGGAAACACCATATATTTT. It encodes CASSSRWQGGNTIYF.

The gene calls are TRBV2 and TRBJ1-5; D gene ambiguous. CDR1 is SNHLY and CDR2 is FYNNEI in the germline V gene. Deletions cut 6 bases from V and 0 bases from J, with 12 bases between. The CDR3 consists of 15 residues. CDR3: CASRSDKNSNQPQHF. As DNA, the CDR3 is TGTGCCAGCAGATCAGACAAGAATAGCAATCAGCCCCAGCATTTT.

The chain carries TRBV5-4 and TRBJ2-3; 7 positions match TRBD2. Germline V gives CDR1 SGHNT, CDR2 YYREEE (reference sequence). V lost 2 bases and J lost 4; bases outside the gene matches: 4. The CDR3 is made up of 14 amino acids. The CDR3 protein is CASSLMAGADTQYF. DNA of the CDR3: TGTGCCAGCAGCTTAATGGCGGGAGCAGATACGCAGTATTTT. Together with reference TRBV5-4 and TRBJ2-3, the CDR3 gives the full variable domain: ETGVTQSPTHLIKTRGQQVTLRCSSQSGHNTVSWYQQALGQGPQFIFQYYREEENGRGNFPPRFSGLQFPNYSSELNVNALELDDSALYLCASSLMAGADTQYFGPGTRLTVL.